This T cell receptor beta chain was observed in a study of blood T cell repertoires in COVID-19. Study summary: Material from acute and convalescent COVID-19 was sourced from the United States, Italy and Spain. PBMCs, B-cell-depleted T cells, or T cells were the source of the cDNA or gDNA that made up the material.

The CDR3 has 12 amino acids. V was clipped by 7 bases and J by 10 bases, with 16 bases between them. CDR1 and CDR2 from the germline V gene are MNHEY and SVGAGI. Some clones are missing from TCRdb's copy, which holds only in-frame ones; the method was immunoSEQ multiplex PCR. The sample carries under 200,000 clones, approximately 81% recorded once. Ages ranged from 18 to 89 years, with residence in about two dozen US areas. Clinical history as reported by participants underpinned cohort assignment. This TCR was recovered from a man aged 60 to 75 who had recovered from COVID-19. The chain uses TRBV6-5 and TRBJ1-2; tentatively, D is TRBD1 (5 bases). The sequencing sample was made of PBMCs or T cells enriched from blood (not recorded which). The CDR3 spells CASTKGGATYTF. CDR3 DNA: TGTGCCAGCACCAAAGGTGGGGCGACCTACACCTTC.